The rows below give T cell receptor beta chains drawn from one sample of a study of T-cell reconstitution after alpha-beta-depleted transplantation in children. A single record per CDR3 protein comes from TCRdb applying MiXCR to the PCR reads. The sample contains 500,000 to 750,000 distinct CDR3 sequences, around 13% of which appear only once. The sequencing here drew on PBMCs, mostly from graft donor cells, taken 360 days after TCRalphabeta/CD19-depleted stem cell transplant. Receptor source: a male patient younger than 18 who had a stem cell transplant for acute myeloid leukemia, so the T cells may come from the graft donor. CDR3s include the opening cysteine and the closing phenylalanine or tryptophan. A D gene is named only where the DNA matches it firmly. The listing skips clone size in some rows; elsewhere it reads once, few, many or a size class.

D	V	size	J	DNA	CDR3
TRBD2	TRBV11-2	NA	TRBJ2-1	TGTGCCAGCAGGTTCCCTACAGCGGGAGGCCCCTCCTACAATGAGCAGTTCTTC	CASRFPTAGGPSYNEQFF
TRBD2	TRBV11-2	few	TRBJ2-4	TGTGCCAGCAGCTTATTGCGGGAGGTAACTCTAGCCAAAAACATTCAGTACTTC	CASSLLREVTLAKNIQYF
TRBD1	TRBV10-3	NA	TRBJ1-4	TGTGCCATCAGTGAGCCCGGGACAGGGGGAGGTGAAAAACTGTTTTTT	CAISEPGTGGGEKLFF
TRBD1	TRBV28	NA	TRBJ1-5	TGTGCCAGCAGTTTCGGGACAGTTAATCAGCCCCAGCATTTT	CASSFGTVNQPQHF
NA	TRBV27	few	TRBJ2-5	TGTGCCAGCAGTTTCTATTCGACAGCAAATCCGACCCAGTACTTC	CASSFYSTANPTQYF
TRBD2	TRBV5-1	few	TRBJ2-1	TGCGCCAGCAGGACTAGCGGGAGCACTAAGCGGGAGCAGTTCTTC	CASRTSGSTKREQFF
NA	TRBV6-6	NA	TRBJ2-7	TGTGCCAGCACCCTAGTTGAGGGGGGAGAGCAGTACTTC	CASTLVEGGEQYF
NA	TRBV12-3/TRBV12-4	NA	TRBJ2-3	TGTGCCAGCAATCAGATACGCACAGATACGCAGTATTTT	CASNQIRTDTQYF
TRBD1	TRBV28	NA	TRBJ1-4	TGTGCCAGCAGTCCATCGGGACAGGGGGATGAAAAACTGTTTTTT	CASSPSGQGDEKLFF
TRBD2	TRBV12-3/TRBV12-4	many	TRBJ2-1	TGTGCCAGCACCTCCGGACTAGCGGGGGGGCTGAATGAGCAGTTCTTC	CASTSGLAGGLNEQFF
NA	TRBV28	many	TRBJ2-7	TGTGCCAGCAGTCGCCGTACTGGGGCCTACGAGCAGTACTTC	CASSRRTGAYEQYF
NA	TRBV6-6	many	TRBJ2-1	TGTGCCATATGCCGGGGGTCCTACAATGAGCAGTTCTTC	CAICRGSYNEQFF
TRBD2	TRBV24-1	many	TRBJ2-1	TGTGCCACCAGTGAGTCAGGGACTAGCGGGAGGAATCACAATGAGCAGTTCTTC	CATSESGTSGRNHNEQFF
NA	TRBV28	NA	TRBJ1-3	TGTGCCAGCAGTTTAACAGTTCCTTCTGGAAACACCATATATTTT	CASSLTVPSGNTIYF
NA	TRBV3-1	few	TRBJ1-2	TGTGCCAGCAGCCAAGATCTTAGGATCCACAGGGAGATGGGCTACACCTTC	CASSQDLRIHREMGYTF
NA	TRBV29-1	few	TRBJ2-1	TGCAGCGTTGGACCACAGGGCGGCTCCTACAATGAGCAGTTCTTC	CSVGPQGGSYNEQFF
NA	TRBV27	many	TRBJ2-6	TGTGCCAGCAGCTCGAGGGGACACACTTCTGGGGCCAACGTCCTGACTTTC	CASSSRGHTSGANVLTF
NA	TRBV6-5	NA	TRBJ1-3	TGTGCCAGCAGTTACTCCCAGGGGTCAGGAAACACCATATATTTT	CASSYSQGSGNTIYF
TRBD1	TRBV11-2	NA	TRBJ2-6	TGTGCCAGCAGCAGACCGACAGGGCCCTCGAATAGGGCCAACGTCCTGACTTTC	CASSRPTGPSNRANVLTF
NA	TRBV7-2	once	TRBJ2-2	TGTGCCAGCACCCATTGGGACACTACGAACACCGGGGAGCTGTTTTTT	CASTHWDTTNTGELFF
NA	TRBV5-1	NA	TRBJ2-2	TGCGCCAGCAGCTCACCCCCTCCCCAGCCCGGGGAGCTGTTTTTT	CASSSPPPQPGELFF
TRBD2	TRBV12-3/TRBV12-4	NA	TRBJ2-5	TGTGCCAGCAGTTTTCCTGAGACTAGCGGGAGCGGGTGGACCCAGTACTTC	CASSFPETSGSGWTQYF
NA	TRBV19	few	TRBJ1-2	TGTGCCAGTAGTCGGTCAGATTATAACTATGGCTACACCTTC	CASSRSDYNYGYTF
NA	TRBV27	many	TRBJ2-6	TGTGCCAGCAGTTTAACACAGACTGGGGCCAACGTCCTGACTTTC	CASSLTQTGANVLTF
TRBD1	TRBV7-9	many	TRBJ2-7	TGTGCCAGCAGTTTGACAGGGGCCTACGAGCAGTACTTC	CASSLTGAYEQYF
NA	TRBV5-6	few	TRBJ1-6	TGTGCCAGCAGCTTAGGCGGGAATAATTCACCCCTCCACTTT	CASSLGGNNSPLHF
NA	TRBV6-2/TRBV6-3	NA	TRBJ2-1	TGTGCCAGCAGTTACCGGGGTATGGAGCAGTTCTTC	CASSYRGMEQFF
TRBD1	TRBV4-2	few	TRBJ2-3	TGTGCCAGCAGCCCCCTAACCCGGGACAGTAGCACAGATACGCAGTATTTT	CASSPLTRDSSTDTQYF
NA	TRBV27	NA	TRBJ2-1	TGTGCCAGCGGCCCAGGGGTTCGCCCGCGGGCTTACAATGAGCAGTTCTTC	CASGPGVRPRAYNEQFF
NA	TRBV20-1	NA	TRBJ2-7	TGCAGTGTCGATTTTCTTGGGGGAACTAAGTGGGGCGAGCAGTACTTC	CSVDFLGGTKWGEQYF
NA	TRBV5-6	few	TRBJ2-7	TGTGCCAGCAGCTTGGGGGATGAAAACGAGCAGTACTTC	CASSLGDENEQYF
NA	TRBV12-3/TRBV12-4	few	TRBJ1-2	TGTGCCAGCAGTTTGAGTTCGCCCTATGGCTACACCTTC	CASSLSSPYGYTF